These 32 T cell receptor beta chains were all obtained from the same sample, sequenced in a study of PD-1 blockade in classical Hodgkin lymphoma. All patients relapsed after autologous stem cell transplantation, and brentuximab vedotin exposure varied. Only in-frame clones appear in the TCRdb table, and some are missing; sequencing was by immunoSEQ multiplex PCR. The data hold about 86,000 clones, with roughly 90% observed a single time. The sample consisted of peripheral blood mononuclear cells (PBMCs), taken at baseline. These receptors all come from a human donor with classical Hodgkin lymphoma.

The chain joins TRBV6-5 to TRBJ2-4; 9 bases align to TRBD1. J was trimmed by 6 bases and V by 6 bases; bases with no gene match: 9. Germline assignment: CDR1 MNHEY and CDR2 SVGAGI. CDR3 size: 15 residues. The DNA of the CDR3 is TGTGCCAGCAGCTCCCCGGGACAGGGACGAAACATTCAGTACTTC. This codes for CASSSPGQGRNIQYF.

This chain uses TRBV28 with TRBJ2-7; D is uncertain. Trimming cost V 6 bases and J 3 bases, with 15 bases left between them. The length of the CDR3 is 14 residues. Germline V lookup: CDR1 MDHEN, CDR2 SYDVKM. CDR3 residues: CASSLRGSLYEQYF. The DNA of the CDR3 is TGTGCCAGCAGCCTGAGAGGCAGCCTCTACGAGCAGTACTTC.

V gene TRBV10-3 combines with J gene TRBJ2-2, with D possibly TRBD1 on 5 matching bases. The length of the CDR3 is 16 residues. Germline assignment: CDR1 ENHRY and CDR2 SYGVKD. The germline V and J ends were trimmed by 6 bases and 0 bases, with 14 bases remaining between them. The CDR3 sequence is CAISAGDSANTGELFF. The CDR3, as DNA: TGTGCCATCAGCGCAGGCGACAGCGCGAACACCGGGGAGCTGTTTTTT.

This chain uses TRBV19 with TRBJ1-2; perhaps TRBD1 as D (6 bases). The V end was cut by 6 bases, the J end by 6 bases, with 17 bases between. The germline gives CDR1 LNHDA, CDR2 SQIVND (reference sequence). This CDR3 has 14 amino acids. Written as DNA, the CDR3 is TGTGCCAGTAGGCTACTCGGGGGGCGTGATGGCTACACCTTC. Protein sequence: CASRLLGGRDGYTF.

The chain carries TRBV7-9 and TRBJ2-5; tentatively, D is TRBD1 (6 bases). The CDR3 is 17 amino acids. CDR1 is SEHNR, CDR2 FQNEAQ, per germline (reference sequence). The germline V and J ends were trimmed by 2 bases and 3 bases, with 19 bases remaining between them. In DNA form, the CDR3 reads TGTGCCAGCAGCTTACTCCCCCCAACAGGGAGTAAAGAGACCCAGTACTTC. This codes for CASSLLPPTGSKETQYF.

The chain recombines TRBV6-5 with TRBJ1-1; D not certain. The length of the CDR3 is 13 residues. The V gene lost 2 bases and the J gene lost 5 bases, with 9 bases spanning the gap. Germline V gene sequence: CDR1 MNHEY, CDR2 SVGAGI. This chain's CDR3 is CASSYGVRTEAFF. The CDR3 DNA reads TGTGCCAGCAGTTACGGTGTAAGGACTGAAGCTTTCTTT.

This clone appeared once. The rearrangement joins TRBV5-8 to TRBJ2-1, with 9 bases fitting TRBD1. The CDR3 extends over 15 amino acids. Germline V lookup: CDR1 SGHTS, CDR2 YDEGEE. J gave up 0 bases and V 2 bases, and 0 bases lay outside the gene matches. CDR3 protein: CASSLQGASYNEQFF. As DNA, the CDR3 is TGTGCCAGCAGCTTACAGGGGGCCTCCTACAATGAGCAGTTCTTC.

J is TRBJ2-7 and V is TRBV5-1; tentatively, D is TRBD2 (6 bases). The ends were cut back, 0 bases at V and 5 bases at J, with 18 bases in the middle. Germline CDR1 reads SGHRS; CDR2 reads YFSETQ. The CDR3 runs 16 residues. The CDR3 loop is CASSLVYDGGEDEQYF. The CDR3 DNA sequence: TGCGCCAGCAGCTTGGTGTATGACGGGGGTGAGGACGAGCAGTACTTC.

This sequence joins TRBV4-3 and TRBJ2-7, with D uncertain. The CDR3 is 16 amino acids. Between the trimmed V and J ends, which lost 0 bases and 5 bases, there was a span of 17 bases. Germline V gives CDR1 LGHNA, CDR2 YSLEER. The DNA of the CDR3 is TGCGCCAGCAGCCAAGATAGGTATAGGGAACGCGACGAGCAGTACTTC. The encoded protein is CASSQDRYRERDEQYF.

V and J are TRBV18 and TRBJ1-4; TRBD1 is a possible D gene (6 bases). The CDR3 extends over 14 amino acids. Trimming removed 4 bases at V and 8 bases at J, with 14 bases between. The germline gives CDR1 KGHSH, CDR2 LQKENI. CDR3 bases: TGTGCCAGCTCACAGGACAGTCTCCGGGAAAAACTGTTTTTT. It yields the protein CASSQDSLREKLFF.

The chain is built from TRBV13 and TRBJ1-3; possibly TRBD1 for D (6 bases). Between the trimmed V and J ends, which lost 5 bases and 0 bases, there was a span of 17 bases. CDR1 is PRHDT, CDR2 FYEKMQ, per germline (reference sequence). This CDR3 region has 17 residues. DNA of the CDR3: TGTGCCAGCAGCACCAGTGAGACAGGACGCTCTGGAAACACCATATATTTT. Encoded protein: CASSTSETGRSGNTIYF. Complete variable domain (other parts from reference TRBV13 and TRBJ1-3): AAGVIQSPRHLIKEKRETATLKCYPIPRHDTVYWYQQGPGQDPQFLISFYEKMQSDKGSIPDRFSAQQFSDYHSELNMSSLELGDSALYFCASSTSETGRSGNTIYFGEGSWLTVV.

This sequence joins TRBV6-5 and TRBJ2-7, with 7 bases aligning to TRBD2. The CDR3 runs 14 residues. The V and J ends lost 6 bases and 2 bases, in that order; junction bases with no gene match: 7. Germline V gene sequence: CDR1 MNHEY, CDR2 SVGAGI. In DNA, the CDR3 is TGTGCCAGCAGCGACGGCGGGAGCACCTACGAGCAGTACTTC. Amino acid sequence: CASSDGGSTYEQYF.

The V call is TRBV11-2, the J call TRBJ2-7; no clear D gene. The CDR3 covers 11 residues. The germline gives CDR1 SGHAT, CDR2 FQNNGV. V was clipped by 3 bases and J by 6 bases, with 6 bases between them. The CDR3, as DNA: TGTGCCAGCAGCTTCCCGGGCGAGCAGTACTTC. This codes for CASSFPGEQYF.

Here the CDR3 reads CASSGEEGYEQYF. The CDR3 nucleotides are TGTGCCAGCAGTGGGGAGGAGGGCTACGAGCAGTACTTC. The rearrangement joins TRBV6-6 to TRBJ2-7, with D possibly TRBD2 on 6 matching bases. Trimming took off 5 bases at V and 3 bases at J, with 11 bases between the two ends. The CDR3 covers 13 residues. Germline-derived CDR1 and CDR2 are MNHNY and SVGAGI (reference sequence).

The chain is built from TRBV5-6 and TRBJ1-1; D call uncertain. Germline V gene sequence: CDR1 SGHDT, CDR2 YYEEEE. The CDR3 is 14 residues long. Trimming stripped 0 bases from V and 6 bases from J, with 12 bases between. CDR3: CASSLATGLAEAFF. The DNA of the CDR3 is TGTGCCAGCAGCTTGGCCACGGGCTTGGCTGAAGCTTTCTTT.

The genes are TRBV5-1 and TRBJ1-4, with TRBD1 as a possible D gene (6 bases). The CDR3 has 16 amino acids. The V gene's germline CDR1 is SGHRS and CDR2 YFSETQ. V was shortened by 3 bases and J by 3 bases, with 15 bases between the two germline ends. CDR3 nucleotide sequence: TGCGCCAGCAGCTCGCAGGGGATGCGGGCTAATGAAAAACTGTTTTTT. Residues: CASSSQGMRANEKLFF. Variable domain in full (rest from reference TRBV5-1 and TRBJ1-4): KAGVTQTPRYLIKTRGQQVTLSCSPISGHRSVSWYQQTPGQGLQFLFEYFSETQRNKGNFPGRFSGRQFSNSRSEMNVSTLELGDSALYLCASSSQGMRANEKLFFGSGTQLSVL.

This rearrangement joins TRBV4-1 to TRBJ1-4; no firm D call. The CDR3 runs to 16 residues. V lost 1 base to trimming and J lost 1 base, with 10 bases between them. CDR1 is MGHRA and CDR2 is YSYEKL in the germline V gene. The CDR3, as DNA: TGCGCCAGCAGCCAAGCAGGCGATGGAACTAATGAAAAACTGTTTTTT. Residues: CASSQAGDGTNEKLFF.

The chain combines TRBV30 with TRBJ1-2; D ambiguous. The V and J ends lost 7 bases and 7 bases respectively, with 7 bases between them. Germline V CDR1 and CDR2: GTSNPN, SVGIG (reference sequence). The CDR3 is made up of 9 amino acids. The CDR3 protein is CASSPGYTF. CDR3 coding DNA: TGTGCCTCCAGCCCTGGCTACACCTTC.

The J gene is TRBJ2-2, the V gene TRBV6-4; the D gene is possibly TRBD1 (5 bases). Trimming removed 4 bases at V and 4 bases at J, with 7 bases between. CDR3 length: 13 residues. From germline, CDR1 is MRHNA and CDR2 SNTAGT. The DNA of the CDR3 is TGTGCCAGCAGTGCCGACAGCACCGGGGAGCTGTTTTTT. Its protein product is CASSADSTGELFF.

The gene calls are TRBV15 and TRBJ1-3, with unresolved D. V lost 0 bases, J lost 4 bases, and 16 bases lay in between. The CDR3 runs to 17 residues. CDR1 is LNHNV, CDR2 YYDKDF, per germline (reference sequence). The CDR3 here is CATSRDLTSLYGNTIYF. The DNA of the CDR3 is TGTGCCACCAGCAGAGATTTAACGAGTCTCTACGGAAACACCATATATTTT.

On this clone: A read error may produce the germline difference seen at one junction end. The V and J genes are TRBV7-7 and TRBJ2-5, with D maybe TRBD1 (8 bases). CDR3 length: 15 amino acids. Germline V gene data show CDR1 as SSHAT and CDR2 as FNYEAQ (reference sequence). This CDR3 is CASSVNRGGQETQYF. For the CDR3, the DNA is TGTGCTAGCAGTGTAAACAGGGGGGGACAAGAGACCCAGTACTTC.

The chain carries TRBV27 and TRBJ2-2; tentative D call: TRBD1 (6 bases). Trimming pared 0 bases from V and 7 bases from J, leaving 9 bases between. This CDR3 comprises 14 residues. The V gene's germline CDR1 is MNHEY and CDR2 SMNVEV (reference sequence). The CDR3 bases are TGTGCCAGCAGTTTATCGACAGGTCGCGGGGAGCTGTTTTTT. It encodes CASSLSTGRGELFF.

This clone has a handful of counts. The chain uses TRBV30 and TRBJ2-7; D might be TRBD2 (5 bases). The CDR3 has 16 amino acids. V gave up 0 bases and J gave up 2 bases, with 17 bases separating them. From germline, CDR1 is GTSNPN and CDR2 SVGIG (reference sequence). In DNA, the CDR3 is TGTGCCTGGAGTGTACTCCGAGGGAGACGGGCCTACGAGCAGTACTTC. This gives the protein CAWSVLRGRRAYEQYF. Looking up the rest from reference TRBV30 and TRBJ2-7 gives the full variable domain: SQTIHQWPATLVQPVGSPLSLECTVEGTSNPNLYWYRQAAGRGLQLLFYSVGIGQISSEVPQNLSASRPQDRQFILSSKKLLLSDSGFYLCAWSVLRGRRAYEQYFGPGTRLTVT.

The genes are TRBV15 and TRBJ1-5; tentative D call: TRBD1 (5 bases). Germline lookup yields CDR1 LNHNV and CDR2 YYDKDF (reference sequence). V lost 0 bases and J lost 5, with 11 bases in between. The CDR3 sequence is 15 residues long. The CDR3 protein is CATSREGAPHQPQHF. In nucleotides, the CDR3 is TGTGCCACCAGCAGAGAAGGGGCTCCGCATCAGCCCCAGCATTTT.

V usage is TRBV5-1 and J usage is TRBJ2-7; TRBD2 agrees at 7 bases. CDR1 and CDR2 (germline): SGHRS, YFSETQ. The CDR3 totals 15 residues. The V and J ends lost 5 bases and 3 bases, in that order; junction bases with no gene match: 11. The CDR3 DNA is TGCGCCAGCAGTAGAGAAGGGACTACCCTCTACGAGCAGTACTTC. This translates into CASSREGTTLYEQYF. The complete variable domain, with remaining parts taken from reference TRBV5-1 and TRBJ2-7, reads KAGVTQTPRYLIKTRGQQVTLSCSPISGHRSVSWYQQTPGQGLQFLFEYFSETQRNKGNFPGRFSGRQFSNSRSEMNVSTLELGDSALYLCASSREGTTLYEQYFGPGTRLTVT.

This chain joins TRBV20-1 and TRBJ1-2; 8 bases align to TRBD1. V gave up 2 bases and J gave up 7 bases; unmatched junction bases: 0. This CDR3 spans 11 amino acids. Germline V gene sequence: CDR1 DFQATT, CDR2 SNEGSKA (reference sequence). The CDR3 DNA sequence: TGCAGTGCTAGACAGGGGGCTGGCTACACCTTC. It is translated as CSARQGAGYTF.

The gene calls are TRBV19 and TRBJ1-5, with TRBD1 as a possible D gene (5 bases). This CDR3 contains 15 residues. V gave up 6 bases and J gave up 7 bases, with 19 bases separating them. Germline V gene sequence: CDR1 LNHDA, CDR2 SQIVND (reference sequence). The CDR3, as DNA: TGTGCCAGTAGCGGGTCGGGGCGGGGAAGCCAGCCCCAGCATTTT. It is translated as CASSGSGRGSQPQHF.

The genes are TRBV6-5 and TRBJ2-1, with no clear D. CDR3 length: 12 residues. CDR1 and CDR2 from the germline V gene are MNHEY and SVGAGI. Trimming shortened V by 8 bases and J by 11 bases, and 16 bases separated the two germline ends. The chain's CDR3 is CASGVRTQKQFF. The CDR3 DNA is TGTGCCAGCGGGGTACGGACCCAGAAGCAGTTCTTC.

Regarding this clone: The junction differs from germline at one of its ends, possibly a read error. This sequence joins TRBV7-9 and TRBJ2-1; possibly TRBD1 for D (6 bases). This CDR3 has 14 amino acids. In germline, CDR1 is SEHNR, CDR2 FQNEAQ (reference sequence). The CDR3 here is CASSLGGKYSEQFF. CDR3 bases: TGTGCCAGCAGTTTAGGGGGAAAATATTCTGAGCAGTTCTTC.

V gene TRBV15 combines with J gene TRBJ2-7, with 7 bases fitting TRBD1. Germline V CDR1 and CDR2: LNHNV, YYDKDF (reference sequence). The CDR3 extends over 16 amino acids. J lost 0 bases, V lost 2 bases, and 7 bases had no gene match. The CDR3 DNA sequence: TGTGCCACCAGCAGAACTAACAGGGGAAGCTCCTACGAGCAGTACTTC. It codes for CATSRTNRGSSYEQYF.

The V and J genes are TRBV6-5 and TRBJ1-1; weak D call: TRBD1 (5 bases). The CDR3 runs 14 residues. Germline CDR1 is MNHEY and CDR2 is SVGAGI. Trimming removed 4 bases from V and 1 base from J, with 10 bases in between. The CDR3 coding sequence is TGTGCCAGCAGTTCCTACGACAGGAACACTGAAGCTTTCTTT. It yields the protein CASSSYDRNTEAFF.

The chain has TRBV19 and TRBJ1-2; perhaps TRBD1 as D (5 bases). CDR3 length: 13 residues. Germline V gives CDR1 LNHDA, CDR2 SQIVND (reference sequence). Trimming left V 11 bases short and J 0 bases short, with 13 bases between. CDR3 in amino acids: CASRGAPNYGYTF. As DNA, the CDR3 is TGTGCCTCACGCGGGGCGCCTAACTATGGCTACACCTTC.